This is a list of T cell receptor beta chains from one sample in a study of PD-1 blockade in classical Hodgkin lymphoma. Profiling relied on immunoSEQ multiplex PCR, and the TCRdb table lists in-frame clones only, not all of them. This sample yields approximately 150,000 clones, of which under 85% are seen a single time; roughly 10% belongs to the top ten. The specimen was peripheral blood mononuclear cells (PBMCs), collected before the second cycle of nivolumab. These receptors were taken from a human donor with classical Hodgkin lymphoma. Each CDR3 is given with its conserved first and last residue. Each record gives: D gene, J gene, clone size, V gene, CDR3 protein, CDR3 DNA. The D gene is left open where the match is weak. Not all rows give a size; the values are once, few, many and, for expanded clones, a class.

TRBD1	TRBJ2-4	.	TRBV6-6	CASSPRTGMAKNIQYF	TGTGCCAGCAGTCCTAGGACAGGGATGGCCAAAAACATTCAGTACTTC
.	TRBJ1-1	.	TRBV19	CASSSKVEGFF	TGTGCCAGTAGTAGTAAGGTTGAGGGTTTCTTT
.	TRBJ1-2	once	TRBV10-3	CAIRTDHGYTF	TGTGCCATCAGGACAGACCATGGCTACACCTTC
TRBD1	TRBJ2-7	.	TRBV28	CASSYPRDRGSYEQYF	TGTGCCAGCAGTTACCCGCGTGACAGGGGGAGTTACGAGCAGTACTTC
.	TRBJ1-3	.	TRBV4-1	CASSTGLSGNTIYF	TGCGCCAGCTCCACAGGACTCTCTGGAAACACCATATATTTT
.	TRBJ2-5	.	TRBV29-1	CSEHTFTGETQYF	TGCAGCGAGCATACATTCACAGGGGAGACCCAGTACTTC
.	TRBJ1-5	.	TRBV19	CASSIGGNQPQHF	TGTGCCAGTAGTATAGGGGGCAATCAGCCCCAGCATTTT
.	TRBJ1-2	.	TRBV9	CASSPTGGPGYGYTF	TGTGCCAGCAGCCCCACCGGGGGCCCCGGATATGGCTACACCTTC
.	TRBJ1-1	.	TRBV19	CASARRNTEAFF	TGTGCCAGTGCCCGTAGGAACACTGAAGCTTTCTTT
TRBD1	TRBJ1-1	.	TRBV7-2	CASSSNPGQGVAFF	TGTGCCAGCAGTTCGAACCCAGGACAGGGAGTAGCTTTCTTT
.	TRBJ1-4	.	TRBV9	CASSGPAYNEKLFF	TGTGCCAGCAGCGGGCCGGCCTATAATGAAAAACTGTTTTTT
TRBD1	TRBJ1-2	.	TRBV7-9	CASSLARDRDYGYTF	TGTGCCAGCAGCTTAGCCCGGGACAGGGACTATGGCTACACCTTC
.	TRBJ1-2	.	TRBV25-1	CASSETYGYTF	TGTGCCAGCAGTGAAACTTATGGCTACACCTTC
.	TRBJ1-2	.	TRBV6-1	CASIGGSGINYGYTF	TGTGCCAGCATCGGGGGCAGTGGAATTAACTATGGCTACACCTTC
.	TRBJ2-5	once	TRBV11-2	CASSLGNRRQETQYF	TGTGCCAGCAGCTTAGGGAACCGCCGTCAAGAGACCCAGTACTTC
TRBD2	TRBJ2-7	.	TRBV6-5	CASRRLAGGFREQYF	TGTGCCAGCAGACGACTAGCGGGAGGCTTCCGCGAGCAGTACTTC
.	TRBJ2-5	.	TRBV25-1	CASSAYRGGSETQYF	TGTGCCAGCAGTGCATACCGTGGGGGGTCCGAGACCCAGTACTTC
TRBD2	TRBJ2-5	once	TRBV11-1	CASSSTSGSQETQYF	TGTGCCAGCAGCTCTACTAGCGGCTCACAAGAGACCCAGTACTTC
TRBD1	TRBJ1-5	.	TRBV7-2	CASKFTGALNQPQHF	TGTGCCAGCAAATTTACAGGGGCGCTCAATCAGCCCCAGCATTTT
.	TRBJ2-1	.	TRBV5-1	CASSHRQYNEQFF	TGCGCCAGCAGCCACCGACAGTACAATGAGCAGTTCTTC
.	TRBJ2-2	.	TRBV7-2	CASSPRRFNTGELFF	TGTGCCAGCAGCCCCAGGAGGTTCAACACCGGGGAGCTGTTTTTT
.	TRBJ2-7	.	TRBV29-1	CSAGWTLQGYEQYF	TGCAGCGCCGGTTGGACCTTACAGGGTTACGAGCAGTACTTC
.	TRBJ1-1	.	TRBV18	CASSPGQNTEAFF	TGTGCCAGCTCACCGGGACAGAACACTGAAGCTTTCTTT
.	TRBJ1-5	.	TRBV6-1	CAILQAGEKDQPQHF	TGTGCCATTCTCCAGGCAGGGGAGAAAGATCAGCCCCAGCATTTT
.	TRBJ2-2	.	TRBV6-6	CASSYQEDTGELFF	TGTGCCAGCAGTTACCAGGAGGACACCGGGGAGCTGTTTTTT
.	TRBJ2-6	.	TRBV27	CASSLYEASGANVLTF	TGTGCCAGCAGTTTATACGAGGCCTCTGGGGCCAACGTCCTGACTTTC
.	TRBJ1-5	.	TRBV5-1	CASSLEGVQPQHF	TGCGCCAGCAGCTTGGAAGGTGTACAGCCCCAGCATTTT
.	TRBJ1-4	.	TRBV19	CASSSSDIEKLFF	TGTGCCAGTAGTTCCTCAGACATTGAAAAACTGTTTTTT
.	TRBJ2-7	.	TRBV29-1	CSVRNSGSYEQYF	TGCAGCGTTCGAAATAGCGGCTCCTACGAGCAGTACTTC
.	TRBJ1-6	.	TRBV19	CASSIDRPGVRSPLHF	TGTGCCAGTAGTATAGATCGTCCGGGAGTACGATCACCCCTCCACTTT
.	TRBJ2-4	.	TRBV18	CASSLGQRNIQYF	TGTGCCAGCTCTCTCGGACAGAGAAACATTCAGTACTTC
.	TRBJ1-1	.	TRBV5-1	CASSYTGTPTEAFF	TGCGCCAGCAGTTATACCGGGACACCCACTGAAGCTTTCTTT
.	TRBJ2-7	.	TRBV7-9	CASSLSPDEQYF	TGTGCCAGCAGCTTATCCCCCGACGAGCAGTACTTC
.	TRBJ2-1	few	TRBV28	CASTLRLHRDEQFF	TGTGCCAGCACATTGCGACTCCATCGGGATGAGCAGTTCTTC
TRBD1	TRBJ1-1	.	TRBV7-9	CASSLKGTGPNTEAFF	TGTGCCAGCAGCTTGAAGGGGACAGGGCCTAACACTGAAGCTTTCTTT
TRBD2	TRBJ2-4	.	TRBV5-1	CASSLDGRGWGIQYF	TGCGCCAGCAGCTTGGATGGGAGGGGATGGGGCATTCAGTACTTC
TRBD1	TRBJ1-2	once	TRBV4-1	CASSQAGTGRYGYTF	TGCGCCAGCAGCCAAGCCGGGACAGGACGATATGGCTACACCTTC
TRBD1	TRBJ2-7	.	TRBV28	CASSFQGTGVVYNYYEQYF	TGTGCCAGCAGTTTCCAGGGGACAGGGGTGGTATACAACTACTACGAGCAGTACTTC
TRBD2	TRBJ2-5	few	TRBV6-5	CASSLLAGAQETQYF	TGTGCCAGCAGCTTACTAGCGGGGGCCCAAGAGACCCAGTACTTC
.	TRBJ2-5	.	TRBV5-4	CASSPDWGETQYF	TGTGCCAGCAGCCCGGACTGGGGAGAGACCCAGTACTTC
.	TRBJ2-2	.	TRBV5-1	CASSLNGGELFF	TGCGCCAGCAGCTTAAACGGCGGGGAGCTGTTTTTT
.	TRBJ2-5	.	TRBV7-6	CASSFRVTQETQYF	TGTGCCAGCAGCTTCAGGGTAACACAAGAGACCCAGTACTTC
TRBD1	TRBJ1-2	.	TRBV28	CASRQGEPNYGYTF	TGTGCCAGCAGGCAGGGGGAACCTAACTATGGCTACACCTTC
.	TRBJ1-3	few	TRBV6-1	CASSDIYSGNTIYF	TGTGCCAGCAGTGATATTTACTCTGGAAACACCATATATTTT
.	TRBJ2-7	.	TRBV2	CASKQDSYEQYF	TGTGCCAGCAAACAGGACTCCTACGAGCAGTACTTC
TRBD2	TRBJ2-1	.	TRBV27	CASRLPGGAYNEQFF	TGTGCCAGCAGACTACCGGGGGGGGCCTACAATGAGCAGTTCTTC
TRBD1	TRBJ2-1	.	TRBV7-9	CASSPGTGWYNEQFF	TGTGCCAGCAGCCCCGGGACAGGGTGGTACAATGAGCAGTTCTTC
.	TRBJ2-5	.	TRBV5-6	CASSATGPETQYF	TGTGCCAGCAGCGCCACAGGGCCGGAGACCCAGTACTTC
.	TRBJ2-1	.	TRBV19	CASSGRDNEQFF	TGTGCCAGTAGTGGAAGGGACAATGAGCAGTTCTTC
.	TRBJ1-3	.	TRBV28	CASSSLLKGLVSGNTIYF	TGTGCCAGCAGTTCGCTTCTAAAGGGGTTAGTGTCTGGAAACACCATATATTTT